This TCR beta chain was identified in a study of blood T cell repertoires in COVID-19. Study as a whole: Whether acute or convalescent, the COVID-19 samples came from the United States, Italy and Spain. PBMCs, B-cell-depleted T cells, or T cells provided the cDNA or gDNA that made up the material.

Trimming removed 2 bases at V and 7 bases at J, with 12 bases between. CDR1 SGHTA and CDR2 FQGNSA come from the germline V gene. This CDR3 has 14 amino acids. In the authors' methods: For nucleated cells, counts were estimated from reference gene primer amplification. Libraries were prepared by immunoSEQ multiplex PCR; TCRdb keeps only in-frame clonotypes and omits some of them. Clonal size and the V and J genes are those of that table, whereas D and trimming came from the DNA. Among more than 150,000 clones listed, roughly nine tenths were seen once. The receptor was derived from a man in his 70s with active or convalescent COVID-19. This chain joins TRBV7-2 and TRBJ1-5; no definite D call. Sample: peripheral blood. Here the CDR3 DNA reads TGTGCCAGCAGCTTAAGAGGAGGAGAACAGCCCCAGCATTTT. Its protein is CASSLRGGEQPQHF. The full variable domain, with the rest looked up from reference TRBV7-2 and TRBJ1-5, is GAGVSQSPSNKVTEKGKDVELRCDPISGHTALYWYRQSLGQGLEFLIYFQGNSAPDKSGLPSDRFSAERTGGSVSTLTIQRTQQEDSAVYLCASSLRGGEQPQHFGDGTRLSIL.